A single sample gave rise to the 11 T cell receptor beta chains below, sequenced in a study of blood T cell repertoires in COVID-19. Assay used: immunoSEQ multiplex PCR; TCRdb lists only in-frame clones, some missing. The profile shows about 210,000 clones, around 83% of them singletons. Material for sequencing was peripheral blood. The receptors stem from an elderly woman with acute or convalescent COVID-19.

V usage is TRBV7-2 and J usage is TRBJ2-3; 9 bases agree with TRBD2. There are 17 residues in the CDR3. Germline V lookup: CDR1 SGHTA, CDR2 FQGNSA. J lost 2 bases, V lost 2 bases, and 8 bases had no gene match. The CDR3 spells CASSLIMSGRYTDTQYF. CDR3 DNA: TGTGCCAGCAGCTTAATTATGAGCGGGAGGTACACAGATACGCAGTATTTT.

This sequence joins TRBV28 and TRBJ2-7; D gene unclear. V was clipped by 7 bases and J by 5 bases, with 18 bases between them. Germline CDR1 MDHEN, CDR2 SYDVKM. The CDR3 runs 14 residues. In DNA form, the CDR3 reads TGTGCCAGCAACGTCCTCACGTCAGTCGACGAGCAGTACTTC. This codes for CASNVLTSVDEQYF. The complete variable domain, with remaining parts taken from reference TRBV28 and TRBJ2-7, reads DVKVTQSSRYLVKRTGEKVFLECVQDMDHENMFWYRQDPGLGLRLIYFSYDVKMKEKGDIPEGYSVSREKKERFSLILESASTNQTSMYLCASNVLTSVDEQYFGPGTRLTVT.

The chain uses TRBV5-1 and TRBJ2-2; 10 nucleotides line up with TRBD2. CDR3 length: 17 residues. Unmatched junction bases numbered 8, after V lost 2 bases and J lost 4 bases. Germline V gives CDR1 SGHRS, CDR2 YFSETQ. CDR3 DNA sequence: TGCGCCAGCAGCTTCCGTCGAGCGGGAGGGAGCACCGGGGAGCTGTTTTTT. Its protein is CASSFRRAGGSTGELFF. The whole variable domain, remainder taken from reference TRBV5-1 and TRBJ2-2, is KAGVTQTPRYLIKTRGQQVTLSCSPISGHRSVSWYQQTPGQGLQFLFEYFSETQRNKGNFPGRFSGRQFSNSRSEMNVSTLELGDSALYLCASSFRRAGGSTGELFFGEGSRLTVL.

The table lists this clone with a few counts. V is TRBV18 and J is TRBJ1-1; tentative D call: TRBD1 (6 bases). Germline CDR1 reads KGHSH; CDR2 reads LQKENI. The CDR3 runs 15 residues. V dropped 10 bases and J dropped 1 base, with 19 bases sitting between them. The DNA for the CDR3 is TGTGCCACCCTCCGAGGCCAAGGGGGGAACACTGAAGCTTTCTTT. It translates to CATLRGQGGNTEAFF.

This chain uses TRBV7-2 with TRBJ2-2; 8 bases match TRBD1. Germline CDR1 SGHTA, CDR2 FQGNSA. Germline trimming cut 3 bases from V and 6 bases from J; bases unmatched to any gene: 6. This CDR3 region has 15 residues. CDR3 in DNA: TGTGCCAGCAGCTTTTGGACAGGGTACGCCGGGGAGCTGTTTTTT. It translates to CASSFWTGYAGELFF.

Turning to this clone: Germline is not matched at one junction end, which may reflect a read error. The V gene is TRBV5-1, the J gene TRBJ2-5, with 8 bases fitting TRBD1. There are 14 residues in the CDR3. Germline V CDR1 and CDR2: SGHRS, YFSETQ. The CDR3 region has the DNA TGCGCCTGCAGGGGGCAGGGTGTGGAAAAGACCCAGTACTTC. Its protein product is CACRGQGVEKTQYF. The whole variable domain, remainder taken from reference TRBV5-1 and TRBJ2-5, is KAGVTQTPRYLIKTRGQQVTLSCSPISGHRSVSWYQQTPGQGLQFLFEYFSETQRNKGNFPGRFSGRQFSNSRSEMNVSTLELGDSALYLCACRGQGVEKTQYFGPGTRLLVL.

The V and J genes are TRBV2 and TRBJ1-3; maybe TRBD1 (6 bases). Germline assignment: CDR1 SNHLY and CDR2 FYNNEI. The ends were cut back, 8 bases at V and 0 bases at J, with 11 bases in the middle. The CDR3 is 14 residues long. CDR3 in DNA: TGTGCCAGCCGACAGGAAATCTCTGGAAACACCATATATTTT. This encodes CASRQEISGNTIYF.

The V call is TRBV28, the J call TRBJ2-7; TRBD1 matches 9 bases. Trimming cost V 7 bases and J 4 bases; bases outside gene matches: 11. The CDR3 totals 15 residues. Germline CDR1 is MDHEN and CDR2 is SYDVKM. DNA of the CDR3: TGTGCCAGCACCCTCTCAGGGACAGGGAGTTACGAGCAGTACTTC. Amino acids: CASTLSGTGSYEQYF.

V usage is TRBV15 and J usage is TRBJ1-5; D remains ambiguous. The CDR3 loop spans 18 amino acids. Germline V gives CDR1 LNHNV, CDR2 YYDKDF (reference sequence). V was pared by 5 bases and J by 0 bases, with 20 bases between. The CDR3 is CATSPRRADLYSNQPQHF. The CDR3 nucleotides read TGTGCCACCAGCCCGAGGCGTGCGGATCTATATAGCAATCAGCCCCAGCATTTT.

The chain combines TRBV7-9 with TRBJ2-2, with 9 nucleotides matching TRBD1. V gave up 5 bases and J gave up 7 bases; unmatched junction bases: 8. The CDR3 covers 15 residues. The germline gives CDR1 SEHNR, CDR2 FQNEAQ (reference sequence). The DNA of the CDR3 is TGTGCCAGCAGCCAATGGGACAGGGCAAGCGGGGAGCTGTTTTTT. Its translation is CASSQWDRASGELFF.

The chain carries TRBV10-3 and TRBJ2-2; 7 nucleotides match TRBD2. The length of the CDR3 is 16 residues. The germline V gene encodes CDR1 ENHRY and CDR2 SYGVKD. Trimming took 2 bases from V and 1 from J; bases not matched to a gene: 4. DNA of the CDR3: TGTGCCATCAGTGAGAGGATAGCGGGGAACACCGGGGAGCTGTTTTTT. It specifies CAISERIAGNTGELFF.